A selection of T cell receptor beta chains follows, all from one sample in a study of T cells in localized non-small cell lung cancer. Profiling relied on immunoSEQ multiplex PCR, and the TCRdb table lists in-frame clones only, not all of them. The sample shows 1,500 to 2,500 clones, about 22% of them seen only once. The material sequenced was lung tumor tissue, taken before any cancer treatment. The receptor source for this set is a female donor older than 55 with stage II lung adenocarcinoma. Both conserved end residues are part of each CDR3. The D gene is left open where the match is weak. Size values are once, few and many counts, or a class for expanded clones, and some rows have none.

cdr3_nt: TGTGCCAGCAGCGCTTCCGGGACAGAGCTTTATAATGAAAAACTGTTTTTT
cdr3_aa: CASSASGTELYNEKLFF
v_call: TRBV9
cdr3_length: 17
j_call: TRBJ1-4
d_call: TRBD1
clone_size: NA

cdr3_nt: TGTGCCAGCAGCCAGGTTGTTGATGAGCAGTTCTTC
cdr3_aa: CASSQVVDEQFF
v_call: TRBV14
cdr3_length: 12
j_call: TRBJ2-1
d_call: NA
clone_size: NA

cdr3_nt: TGTGCCAGCAATGACCCCAGGGGGCGGGACTATGGCTACACCTTC
cdr3_aa: CASNDPRGRDYGYTF
v_call: TRBV28
cdr3_length: 15
j_call: TRBJ1-2
d_call: TRBD1
clone_size: NA

cdr3_nt: TGTGCCAGCTCACCAAATCGGCCAGGGACCTACGAGCAGTACTTC
cdr3_aa: CASSPNRPGTYEQYF
v_call: TRBV18
cdr3_length: 15
j_call: TRBJ2-7
d_call: NA
clone_size: once

cdr3_nt: TGTGCCAGCAGCTCGTACCTCAGGACCGCGAACACCGGGGAGCTGTTTTTT
cdr3_aa: CASSSYLRTANTGELFF
v_call: TRBV7-6
cdr3_length: 17
j_call: TRBJ2-2
d_call: NA
clone_size: NA

cdr3_nt: TGTGCCAGCAGTGCTGGGACAGGAGGGGGAAAGGAATATGGCTACACCTTC
cdr3_aa: CASSAGTGGGKEYGYTF
v_call: TRBV2
cdr3_length: 17
j_call: TRBJ1-2
d_call: TRBD1
clone_size: NA

cdr3_nt: TGTGCCAGCAGTGAATCGAGGCAGATGGCTGAAAAACTGTTTTTT
cdr3_aa: CASSESRQMAEKLFF
v_call: TRBV25-1
cdr3_length: 15
j_call: TRBJ1-4
d_call: NA
clone_size: NA

cdr3_nt: TGTGCCAGCAGTTACTTCACAGGGGGTGGTTCACCCCTCCACTTT
cdr3_aa: CASSYFTGGGSPLHF
v_call: TRBV6-8
cdr3_length: 15
j_call: TRBJ1-6
d_call: TRBD1
clone_size: NA

cdr3_nt: TGTGCCAGTAGAAAACCCCCCCTCGCAGGGGGCAGTGGCTACACCTTC
cdr3_aa: CASRKPPLAGGSGYTF
v_call: TRBV19
cdr3_length: 16
j_call: TRBJ1-2
d_call: TRBD1
clone_size: NA

cdr3_nt: TGTGCCAGCACGGGACTCCACTACGAGCAGTACTTC
cdr3_aa: CASTGLHYEQYF
v_call: TRBV6-8
cdr3_length: 12
j_call: TRBJ2-7
d_call: NA
clone_size: few

cdr3_nt: TGTGCCAGCAGCTTACACCTTACTGGGGCCAACGTCCTGACTTTC
cdr3_aa: CASSLHLTGANVLTF
v_call: TRBV11-3
cdr3_length: 15
j_call: TRBJ2-6
d_call: NA
clone_size: few

cdr3_nt: TGTGCCAGCAGTCAACAGGGGAGCTCCACAGATACGCAGTATTTT
cdr3_aa: CASSQQGSSTDTQYF
v_call: TRBV6-8
cdr3_length: 15
j_call: TRBJ2-3
d_call: TRBD1
clone_size: few

cdr3_nt: TGCGCCAGCAGCTTTCGGACAGGGGTGGTCGGGGAGCTGTTTTTT
cdr3_aa: CASSFRTGVVGELFF
v_call: TRBV5-1
cdr3_length: 15
j_call: TRBJ2-2
d_call: TRBD1
clone_size: few

cdr3_nt: TGTGCCAGCAAAACGGGAGGGCGGAATCAGCCCCAGCATTTT
cdr3_aa: CASKTGGRNQPQHF
v_call: TRBV28
cdr3_length: 14
j_call: TRBJ1-5
d_call: NA
clone_size: few

cdr3_nt: TGTGCCGGAGCGGACTCCAACACCGGGGAGCTGTTTTTT
cdr3_aa: CAGADSNTGELFF
v_call: TRBV19
cdr3_length: 13
j_call: TRBJ2-2
d_call: NA
clone_size: few

cdr3_nt: TGTGCCAGTCTACAGACTCATCGGGCGATTGGAAACACCATATATTTT
cdr3_aa: CASLQTHRAIGNTIYF
v_call: TRBV19
cdr3_length: 16
j_call: TRBJ1-3
d_call: NA
clone_size: few

cdr3_nt: TGCAGCGTCACAGGGTACTCCTACGAGCAGTACTTC
cdr3_aa: CSVTGYSYEQYF
v_call: TRBV29-1
cdr3_length: 12
j_call: TRBJ2-7
d_call: NA
clone_size: few

cdr3_nt: TGTGCCAGCAGCCCCTGGGCAGGTCAGAGCTATGGCTACACCTTC
cdr3_aa: CASSPWAGQSYGYTF
v_call: TRBV11-3
cdr3_length: 15
j_call: TRBJ1-2
d_call: NA
clone_size: few

cdr3_nt: TGCGCCAGCAGATCGGCATCCGGTTCACAAAGTCGGGCCAACGTCCTGACTTTC
cdr3_aa: CASRSASGSQSRANVLTF
v_call: TRBV5-1
cdr3_length: 18
j_call: TRBJ2-6
d_call: NA
clone_size: NA

cdr3_nt: TGTGCCAGCAGCTTATCACAAGTCGGGGAGCTGTTTTTT
cdr3_aa: CASSLSQVGELFF
v_call: TRBV28
cdr3_length: 13
j_call: TRBJ2-2
d_call: NA
clone_size: NA

cdr3_nt: TGTGCCAGCAGTTTATCGTTGGCAGGGAATCAGCCCCAGCATTTT
cdr3_aa: CASSLSLAGNQPQHF
v_call: TRBV28
cdr3_length: 15
j_call: TRBJ1-5
d_call: NA
clone_size: NA

cdr3_nt: TGTGCCAGCAGCCTTACCGACCAGGGAGGTGGAAACACCATATATTTT
cdr3_aa: CASSLTDQGGGNTIYF
v_call: TRBV9
cdr3_length: 16
j_call: TRBJ1-3
d_call: NA
clone_size: few

cdr3_nt: TGTGCCAGCACCTCAGACCGGGTCTCCTATGGCTACACCTTC
cdr3_aa: CASTSDRVSYGYTF
v_call: TRBV6-8
cdr3_length: 14
j_call: TRBJ1-2
d_call: NA
clone_size: NA

cdr3_nt: TGCAGCGTTGGGGGGAGCAATCAGCCCCAGCATTTT
cdr3_aa: CSVGGSNQPQHF
v_call: TRBV29-1
cdr3_length: 12
j_call: TRBJ1-5
d_call: NA
clone_size: NA

cdr3_nt: TGCGCCAGCAGCAGGAGCGGGGGGGCCGAAGATACGCAGTATTTT
cdr3_aa: CASSRSGGAEDTQYF
v_call: TRBV5-1
cdr3_length: 15
j_call: TRBJ2-3
d_call: TRBD2
clone_size: few

cdr3_nt: TGTGCCAGCTCACCACCGTGGCAGGGGCAGTCCTACAATGAGCAGTTCTTC
cdr3_aa: CASSPPWQGQSYNEQFF
v_call: TRBV18
cdr3_length: 17
j_call: TRBJ2-1
d_call: NA
clone_size: large

cdr3_nt: TGTGCCTGGAGCCCAGGCTCAGATACGCAGTATTTT
cdr3_aa: CAWSPGSDTQYF
v_call: TRBV30
cdr3_length: 12
j_call: TRBJ2-3
d_call: NA
clone_size: NA

cdr3_nt: TGTGCCAGTAGTATAGGGACTAGCGGGAGGGGAGGTGAGCAGTTCTTC
cdr3_aa: CASSIGTSGRGGEQFF
v_call: TRBV19
cdr3_length: 16
j_call: TRBJ2-1
d_call: TRBD2
clone_size: NA

cdr3_nt: TGTGCCAGCTCGCCACAGGGGACGGCGAACTATGGCTACACCTTC
cdr3_aa: CASSPQGTANYGYTF
v_call: TRBV18
cdr3_length: 15
j_call: TRBJ1-2
d_call: TRBD1
clone_size: NA

cdr3_nt: TGTGCCAGCTCACCAGACTATAGCAATCAGCCCCAGCATTTT
cdr3_aa: CASSPDYSNQPQHF
v_call: TRBV18
cdr3_length: 14
j_call: TRBJ1-5
d_call: NA
clone_size: NA

cdr3_nt: TGTGCCAGTAGTATAGATCAGGGTCAGCCCCAGCATTTT
cdr3_aa: CASSIDQGQPQHF
v_call: TRBV19
cdr3_length: 13
j_call: TRBJ1-5
d_call: NA
clone_size: few

cdr3_nt: TGTGCCAGCAGCCACCTACCTGGGGGGACGGTCTCCTACGAGCAGTACTTC
cdr3_aa: CASSHLPGGTVSYEQYF
v_call: TRBV2
cdr3_length: 17
j_call: TRBJ2-7
d_call: NA
clone_size: few

cdr3_nt: TGTGCCAGCAGCATCCGACAGGGTCCGTCCTACGAGCAGTACTTC
cdr3_aa: CASSIRQGPSYEQYF
v_call: TRBV11-3
cdr3_length: 15
j_call: TRBJ2-7
d_call: TRBD1
clone_size: few